This T cell receptor beta chain was captured in a study of T-cell reconstitution after alpha-beta-depleted transplantation in children. This clonotype has a count of ten or more. Unique molecular identifiers were built into the TCRbeta library. TCRdb called the PCR reads again in MiXCR, with one record for every CDR3 protein. The table shows fewer than 450,000 distinct CDR3 sequences, with around 16% occurring only once. From germline, CDR1 is MNHEY and CDR2 SVGEGT. CDR3 length equals 19 residues. V dropped 4 bases and J dropped 0; count of bases not matched to a gene: 15. The sequencing used PBMCs, mostly from graft donor cells, collected 360 days after TCRalphabeta/CD19-depleted stem cell transplant. The V gene is TRBV6-2 or TRBV6-3, the J gene TRBJ2-1; 7 bases align to TRBD2. This receptor was taken from a male patient aged 2-15 years who had a stem cell transplant for acute lymphoblastic leukemia, so the T cells may come from the graft donor. CDR3 in amino acids: CASSFNKRDYLSSYNEQFF. DNA for the CDR3: TGTGCCAGCAGTTTCAACAAACGGGACTACCTAAGCTCCTACAATGAGCAGTTCTTC.